This TCR beta chain appears in the sequencing data of a study of T-cell reconstitution after alpha-beta-depleted transplantation in children. Unique molecular identifiers featured in how the TCRbeta library was prepared. In TCRdb, the PCR reads were re-called with MiXCR into one record per CDR3 protein. The sample lists some 200,000 distinct CDR3 sequences, approximately 8.4% occurring once. The starting material was PBMCs, mostly from graft donor cells, obtained 360 days after TCRalphabeta/CD19-depleted stem cell transplant. The origin of this receptor is a male patient aged 2-15 years who had a stem cell transplant for acute myeloid leukemia, so the T cells may come from the graft donor.

CDR3: CASSDLRRGPYNEQFF. The CDR3, as DNA: TGTGCCAGCAGTGATCTTAGAAGGGGACCTTACAATGAGCAGTTCTTC. The chain has TRBV2 and TRBJ2-1; the D call may be TRBD1 or TRBD2 (5 bases each). The CDR3 sequence is 16 residues long. Germline CDR1 reads SNHLY; CDR2 reads FYNNEI. V lost 3 bases, J lost 4 bases, and 16 bases lay in between.